This entry lists 20 T cell receptor beta chains sequenced from one sample in a study of vaccination and CD4 T cells after COVID-19. Researchers used the Oncomine TCR Beta short-read assay to sequence DNA from cultured CD4+ T cells. Each CDR3 protein is one row after TCRdb ran MiXCR on the PCR reads. This table holds approximately 17,000 distinct CDR3 sequences, 40% to 50% found once. The treatment is: roughly nine-day PBMC culture with coronavirus spike peptide pools or control peptides (ViraFEST assay). No antigen has been assigned to these receptors. Here the sequenced sample was CD4+ T cells from blood, cultured in vitro, taken before SARS-CoV-2 vaccination. These receptors were taken from a human donor who had recovered from COVID-19.

This clonotype was seen a few times. J is TRBJ1-2 and V is TRBV7-6; 7 bases are shared with TRBD1. V shed 4 bases and J 7 bases; nucleotides not matched to a gene: 3. The CDR3 is made up of 12 amino acids. From germline, CDR1 is SGHVS and CDR2 FNYEAQ. CDR3 loop: CASSSGTAGYTF. The CDR3 bases are TGTGCCAGCAGCTCCGGGACAGCTGGCTACACCTTC.

This clonotype has a handful of counts. The V and J genes are TRBV2 and TRBJ1-5; D not resolved. The V end lost 1 base, the J end lost 8 bases, and 9 bases lay between the germline ends. CDR3 length: 13 amino acids. Per the germline V gene, CDR1 is SNHLY and CDR2 is FYNNEI. The DNA for the CDR3 is TGTGCCAGCAGTGAAGAGTTGGGGAAGCCCCAGCATTTT. Translated: CASSEELGKPQHF. Based on the CDR3 plus reference TRBV2 and TRBJ1-5, the full variable domain is EPEVTQTPSHQVTQMGQEVILRCVPISNHLYFYWYRQILGQKVEFLVSFYNNEISEKSEIFDDQFSVERPDGSNFTLKIRSTKLEDSAMYFCASSEELGKPQHFGDGTRLSIL.

The chain uses TRBV19 and TRBJ1-2; 9 nucleotides align to TRBD1. Germline V gene lookup returns CDR1 LNHDA and CDR2 SQIVND (reference sequence). With 6 bases clipped from V and 6 bases from J, the junction kept 2 bases outside the gene matches. The CDR3 runs 12 residues. CDR3 nucleotide sequence: TGTGCCAGTAGGAACAGGGGGCATGGCTACACCTTC. The encoded protein is CASRNRGHGYTF.

The sample holds a few counts of this clonotype. The gene calls are TRBV7-6 and TRBJ2-2; a weak D match, TRBD1 (7 bases). Trimming removed 2 bases at V and 1 base at J, with 8 bases between. The CDR3 length is 15 residues. Germline CDR1 reads SGHVS; CDR2 reads FNYEAQ. The DNA of the CDR3 is TGTGCCAGCAGCTTACAGGGGGGGAACACCGGGGAGCTGTTTTTT. It translates to CASSLQGGNTGELFF.

The chain carries TRBV10-3 and TRBJ1-1; D is ambiguous. The CDR3 consists of 12 residues. Trimming cost V 5 bases and J 0 bases, with 4 bases left between them. CDR1 and CDR2 from the germline V gene are ENHRY and SYGVKD. The DNA for the CDR3 is TGTGCCATCAGTAGCATGAACACTGAAGCTTTCTTT. As protein: CAISSMNTEAFF.

This clonotype was counted only a few times. The V and J genes are TRBV21-1 and TRBJ1-3; TRBD1 is the table's D call, not checked against the DNA. TRBV21-1 is tagged as a pseudogene. The CDR3 runs to 16 residues. CDR3 sequence: CASSIPRDRGGNTIYF. The CDR3 coding sequence is TGTGCCAGCAGCATCCCCCGGGACAGGGGCGGAAACACCATATATTTT.

This clonotype was detected only once. CDR3 residues: CASSQWGIGNQPQHF. The CDR3 DNA reads TGTGCCAGCAGCCAATGGGGTATTGGCAATCAGCCCCAGCATTTT. This chain joins TRBV16 and TRBJ1-5; the D is unclear. V shed 1 base and J shed 2 bases, with 9 bases lying between them. This CDR3 has 15 amino acids. Germline lookup yields CDR1 KGHSY and CDR2 FQNENV.

The J gene is TRBJ1-2, the V gene TRBV19; TRBD1 matches at 7 bases. The J segment lost 1 base and the V segment lost 7 bases, leaving 3 bases of the junction unmatched. The CDR3 covers 13 residues. Germline V gene lookup returns CDR1 LNHDA and CDR2 SQIVND (reference sequence). This CDR3 is CASTRGGNYGYTF. As DNA, the CDR3 is TGTGCCAGTACCAGGGGGGGTAACTATGGCTACACCTTC.

In its sample, this clonotype was seen a few times. The chain carries TRBV7-8 and TRBJ2-7; D perhaps matches TRBD2 (5 bases). Germline V lookup: CDR1 SGHVS, CDR2 FQNEAQ. V was clipped by 3 bases and J by 0 bases, with 9 bases between them. CDR3 length: 14 amino acids. The CDR3 is CASSLAGSSYEQYF. CDR3 coding DNA: TGTGCCAGCAGCTTGGCGGGTTCCTCCTACGAGCAGTACTTC.

The chain recombines TRBV28 with TRBJ1-5; tentative D call: TRBD1 (6 bases). This CDR3 is 14 amino acids long. Trimming took 2 bases from V and 7 from J, leaving 12 bases between them. The germline V gene has CDR1 MDHEN and CDR2 SYDVKM. This CDR3 reads CASSLIRGGQPQHF. CDR3 sequence (DNA): TGTGCCAGCAGTTTAATTCGGGGGGGCCAGCCCCAGCATTTT. The full variable domain, its missing parts supplied by reference TRBV28 and TRBJ1-5, is DVKVTQSSRYLVKRTGEKVFLECVQDMDHENMFWYRQDPGLGLRLIYFSYDVKMKEKGDIPEGYSVSREKKERFSLILESASTNQTSMYLCASSLIRGGQPQHFGDGTRLSIL.

The chain uses TRBV11-3 and TRBJ2-5; 9 bases fit TRBD1. V shed 1 base, J shed 4 bases, and the junction held 7 bases outside the gene matches. CDR3 length: 16 residues. Germline V gene lookup returns CDR1 SGHNT and CDR2 YENEEA. The CDR3: CASSLVLGTGRETQYF. The CDR3 region has the DNA TGTGCCAGCAGCTTAGTCCTTGGGACAGGGCGAGAGACCCAGTACTTC.

The rearrangement joins TRBV18 to TRBJ2-3, with unresolved D. Trimming shortened V by 6 bases and J by 7 bases, and 11 bases separated the two germline ends. This CDR3 comprises 12 residues. Looked up from germline, CDR1 is KGHSH and CDR2 is LQKENI. The CDR3 sequence is CASSLDLYTQYF. The CDR3 coding sequence is TGTGCCAGCTCGCTTGACCTTTATACGCAGTATTTT.

The rearrangement links TRBV20-1 to TRBJ2-5; the D is unclear. This CDR3 is 14 amino acids long. Germline CDR1 DFQATT, CDR2 SNEGSKA (reference sequence). Trimming took off 6 bases at V and 2 bases at J, with 16 bases between the two ends. CDR3 in amino acids: CSAWSYSVQETQYF. The CDR3 DNA sequence: TGCAGTGCCTGGTCATACAGCGTACAAGAGACCCAGTACTTC.

In this sample, this clonotype is large (0.1 to 1%). The chain combines TRBV19 with TRBJ1-1; 7 positions agree with TRBD1. V dropped 2 bases and J dropped 3; count of bases not matched to a gene: 3. The V gene's germline CDR1 is LNHDA and CDR2 SQIVND (reference sequence). There are 14 residues in the CDR3. The CDR3 DNA sequence: TGTGCCAGTAGTATAACAGGGGTCGACACTGAAGCTTTCTTT. Its translation is CASSITGVDTEAFF. Full variable domain (rest looked up from reference TRBV19 and TRBJ1-1): DGGITQSPKYLFRKEGQNVTLSCEQNLNHDAMYWYRQDPGQGLRLIYYSQIVNDFQKGDIAEGYSVSREKKESFPLTVTSAQKNPTAFYLCASSITGVDTEAFFGQGTRLTVV.

The chain uses TRBV6-5 and TRBJ2-5; D gene ambiguous. The CDR3 loop spans 13 amino acids. Trimming removed 0 bases at V and 2 bases at J, with 4 bases between. CDR1 is MNHEY and CDR2 is SVGAGI in the germline V gene. CDR3 bases: TGTGCCAGCAGTTACTCGAAACAAGAGACCCAGTACTTC. Residues: CASSYSKQETQYF.

Only a few counts were recorded for this clonotype. The chain joins TRBV9 to TRBJ1-5; a weak D match, TRBD1 (5 bases). The CDR3 extends over 15 amino acids. The V end lost 1 base, the J end lost 0 bases, and 8 bases lay between the germline ends. Germline V gene data show CDR1 as SGDLS and CDR2 as YYNGEE. CDR3 nucleotide sequence: TGTGCCAGCAGCGTAACGGGGGATAGCAATCAGCCCCAGCATTTT. It yields the protein CASSVTGDSNQPQHF.

The rearrangement links TRBV19 to TRBJ2-5; possible D gene TRBD1, 6 bases. From germline, CDR1 is LNHDA and CDR2 SQIVND (reference sequence). The CDR3 has 15 residues. V was cut by 0 bases and J by 2 bases, with 10 bases left in between. CDR3: CASSIDSRGQETQYF. Written as DNA, the CDR3 is TGTGCCAGTAGTATAGATTCTAGGGGGCAAGAGACCCAGTACTTC. Complete variable domain (other parts from reference TRBV19 and TRBJ2-5): DGGITQSPKYLFRKEGQNVTLSCEQNLNHDAMYWYRQDPGQGLRLIYYSQIVNDFQKGDIAEGYSVSREKKESFPLTVTSAQKNPTAFYLCASSIDSRGQETQYFGPGTRLLVL.

The genes are TRBV15 and TRBJ2-5; TRBD2 might be the D (6 bases). In germline, CDR1 is LNHNV, CDR2 YYDKDF (reference sequence). This CDR3 comprises 16 residues. The ends were cut back, 5 bases at V and 5 bases at J, with 21 bases in the middle. The CDR3 DNA reads TGTGCCACCAGCGGAAAAAGTGGAGGGGTTACGGAGACCCAGTACTTC. It yields the protein CATSGKSGGVTETQYF.

This clonotype appeared a few times. The chain employs TRBV7-3 and TRBJ1-2; 9 bases map to TRBD1. The germline gives CDR1 SGHTA, CDR2 FQGTGA. CDR3 length: 13 residues. The V and J ends lost 5 bases and 4 bases, in that order; junction bases with no gene match: 2. CDR3 loop: CASSEGQGYGYTF. CDR3 nucleotides: TGTGCCAGCAGCGAGGGACAGGGCTATGGCTACACCTTC.

This rearrangement joins TRBV11-3 to TRBJ2-7; TRBD2 might be the D (5 bases). CDR1 and CDR2 from the germline V gene are SGHNT and YENEEA. The CDR3 length is 13 residues. The V and J ends lost 0 bases and 5 bases respectively, with 8 bases between them. The CDR3 spells CASSLDLANEQYF. In nucleotides, the CDR3 is TGTGCCAGCAGCTTAGACTTAGCGAACGAGCAGTACTTC. The full variable domain, with the rest looked up from reference TRBV11-3 and TRBJ2-7, is EAGVVQSPRYKIIEKKQPVAFWCNPISGHNTLYWYLQNLGQGPELLIRYENEEAVDDSQLPKDRFSAERLKGVDSTLKIQPAELGDSAVYLCASSLDLANEQYFGPGTRLTVT.